The 31 T cell receptor beta chains given below trace back to one sample, sequenced in a study of Tregs in tolerant kidney transplant recipients (dated by TCRdb to the late 2010s). Interpreted using the paper, the time point label stands for: blood sample drawn before combined kidney and bone marrow transplant. Library preparation used the immunoSEQ multiplex PCR assay. In its TCRdb copy, this immuneACCESS table keeps in-frame sequences only and misses some clones. Where compared with another copy, unresolved V genes explain less than half of these, and the others have no known cause. The sample includes about 110,000 clones, with around 90% observed a single time. The leading ten clones occupy under 0.35% of the sample. The sequencing used CD4+ T cells from blood, collected before the transplant. The receptors originated from a human donor who received a combined kidney and bone marrow transplant.

The CDR3 sequence: CASSYNRDNNSPLHF. The CDR3 DNA reads TGTGCCAGCAGTTACAACAGGGATAATAATTCACCCCTCCACTTT. V usage is TRBV6-6 and J usage is TRBJ1-6, with TRBD1 as a possible D gene (6 bases). V was pared by 2 bases and J by 5 bases, with 10 bases between. The germline V gene has CDR1 MNHNY and CDR2 SVGAGI (reference sequence). This CDR3 is 15 amino acids long.

The rearrangement uses TRBV7-8 and TRBJ1-3; D remains ambiguous. The V gene's germline CDR1 is SGHVS and CDR2 FQNEAQ. The CDR3 is 17 residues long. Trimming pared 2 bases from V and 0 bases from J, leaving 14 bases between. CDR3 bases: TGTGCCAGCAGCTTAACAAGGATTAACTACTCTGGAAACACCATATATTTT. Its translation: CASSLTRINYSGNTIYF.

This chain links TRBV11-3 with TRBJ2-3; TRBD1 is a possible D gene (5 bases). The CDR3 has 15 residues. Trimming left V 1 base short and J 2 bases short, with 10 bases between. Germline values: CDR1 SGHNT, CDR2 YENEEA. In DNA, the CDR3 is TGTGCCAGCAGCTTAGGGCAGGGCTCCACAGATACGCAGTATTTT. Translated: CASSLGQGSTDTQYF.

The chain carries TRBV28 and TRBJ1-3; D is uncertain. The CDR3 is 15 amino acids. Trimming took 6 bases from V and 0 from J, leaving 12 bases between them. Germline V gene lookup returns CDR1 MDHEN and CDR2 SYDVKM. The chain's CDR3 is CASSGGLNSGNTIYF. For the CDR3, the DNA is TGTGCCAGCAGCGGAGGGTTAAACTCTGGAAACACCATATATTTT.

This clone has a handful of counts. This sequence joins TRBV29-1 and TRBJ2-1; TRBD2 is a possible D gene (5 bases). Deletions cut 2 bases from V and 5 bases from J, with 10 bases between. Germline CDR1 SQVTM, CDR2 ANQGSEA. The CDR3 loop spans 13 amino acids. The CDR3 protein is CSVEKRLNNEQFF. The CDR3 coding sequence is TGCAGCGTTGAAAAAAGACTAAACAATGAGCAGTTCTTC.

This sequence joins TRBV7-8 and TRBJ2-5, with a tentative D call TRBD2 (5 bases). V shed 5 bases and J shed 5 bases, with 12 bases lying between them. Germline V lookup: CDR1 SGHVS, CDR2 FQNEAQ. The CDR3 runs to 13 residues. CDR3 sequence: CASSPEGRETQYF. Here the CDR3 DNA reads TGTGCCAGCAGCCCTGAGGGCCGGGAGACCCAGTACTTC.

This clone appeared once. The chain uses TRBV4-1 and TRBJ2-7, with TRBD1 matching over 12 bases. The CDR3 extends over 15 amino acids. V lost 0 bases to trimming and J lost 6 bases; unmatched junction nucleotides: 3. Germline V gives CDR1 MGHRA, CDR2 YSYEKL. CDR3 region: CASSQDRDRGREQYF. CDR3 DNA: TGCGCCAGCAGCCAAGACCGGGACAGGGGGCGCGAGCAGTACTTC.

In this sample, this clone turned up a few times. V usage is TRBV2 and J usage is TRBJ2-7; D is ambiguous. Germline CDR1 is SNHLY and CDR2 is FYNNEI. The CDR3 loop spans 12 amino acids. With 5 bases removed from V and 3 bases from J, the gap between germline ends came to 8 bases. The CDR3 DNA follows: TGTGCCAGCAGTACTGAGTACTACGAGCAGTACTTC. Amino acids: CASSTEYYEQYF.

This clone showed up just once. The genes are TRBV19 and TRBJ1-4; 9 bases fit TRBD1. This CDR3 contains 14 residues. The ends lost 3 bases at V and 7 bases at J; junction bases unmatched: 3. From germline, CDR1 is LNHDA and CDR2 SQIVND (reference sequence). Here the CDR3 reads CASSMEDRGEKLFF. The DNA of the CDR3 is TGTGCCAGTAGTATGGAGGACAGGGGTGAAAAACTGTTTTTT.

The chain has TRBV5-6 and TRBJ2-5; 7 bases fit TRBD2. V lost 5 bases and J lost 3; bases outside the gene matches: 13. Germline loops: CDR1 SGHDT, CDR2 YYEEEE. The CDR3 covers 16 residues. The DNA of the CDR3 is TGTGCCAGCAGTTATCTCTTGGCCGGGGGGAAAGAGACCCAGTACTTC. Translation: CASSYLLAGGKETQYF. Variable domain in full (rest from reference TRBV5-6 and TRBJ2-5): DAGVTQSPTHLIKTRGQQVTLRCSPKSGHDTVSWYQQALGQGPQFIFQYYEEEERQRGNFPDRFSGHQFPNYSSELNVNALLLGDSALYLCASSYLLAGGKETQYFGPGTRLLVL.

This chain links TRBV5-1 with TRBJ2-3; D is undetermined. CDR1 is SGHRS and CDR2 is YFSETQ in the germline V gene. The V end was cut by 4 bases, the J end by 3 bases, with 6 bases between. The CDR3 length is 12 residues. The CDR3 sequence is CASSLPTDTQYF. As DNA, the CDR3 is TGCGCCAGCAGCCTACCGACAGATACGCAGTATTTT.

V is TRBV7-2 and J is TRBJ1-5; TRBD1 matches 9 bases. This CDR3 has 15 residues. The junction had 5 bases not matched to a gene; V was cut back by 5 bases and J by 3 bases. CDR1 is SGHTA and CDR2 is FQGNSA in the germline V gene. CDR3 nucleotides: TGTGCCAGCAGCCTGGACAGGGGTGCCAATCAGCCCCAGCATTTT. Protein: CASSLDRGANQPQHF.

This sequence joins TRBV29-1 and TRBJ2-7, with D possibly being TRBD2 (6 bases). V gave up 2 bases and J gave up 7 bases, with 21 bases separating them. The CDR3 runs 15 residues. Germline V gene lookup returns CDR1 SQVTM and CDR2 ANQGSEA. Here the CDR3 DNA reads TGCAGCGTTGAACGATCTCAGGAGGGGCGGCAGGAGCAGTACTTC. Translating it yields CSVERSQEGRQEQYF.

The chain combines TRBV30 with TRBJ2-5; D gene ambiguous. This CDR3 spans 13 amino acids. V was shortened by 2 bases and J by 1 base, with 8 bases between the two germline ends. CDR1 and CDR2 (germline): GTSNPN, SVGIG (reference sequence). CDR3 sequence (DNA): TGTGCCTGGAGTTCGACACTCCAAGAGACCCAGTACTTC. Its translation: CAWSSTLQETQYF.

The genes are TRBV6-1 and TRBJ2-3; a weak D match, TRBD2 (6 bases). The germline V gene encodes CDR1 MNHNS and CDR2 SASEGT. V was shortened by 4 bases and J by 0 bases, with 20 bases between the two germline ends. The CDR3 contains 18 residues. The DNA for the CDR3 is TGTGCCAGCAGTGTCCCGAGGGTAGCGGAGATAAGCACAGATACGCAGTATTTT. Encoded protein: CASSVPRVAEISTDTQYF.

The chain carries TRBV7-9 and TRBJ1-2, with 7 positions matching TRBD1. The CDR3 runs to 15 residues. The V segment lost 5 bases and the J segment 3 bases; nucleotides outside the gene matches: 9. CDR1 SEHNR and CDR2 FQNEAQ come from the germline V gene (reference sequence). This CDR3 is CASSPAGGRDYGYTF. For the CDR3, the DNA is TGTGCCAGCAGCCCAGCAGGGGGACGAGACTATGGCTACACCTTC.

This rearrangement joins TRBV18 to TRBJ1-1; 9 nucleotides align to TRBD1. The CDR3 is 13 residues long. After removal of 5 bases from V and 6 bases from J, the junction contained 4 bases not matched to a gene. In germline, CDR1 is KGHSH, CDR2 LQKENI. CDR3 in DNA: TGTGCCAGCTCATGGGACAGGGATTCTGAAGCTTTCTTT. Translation gives CASSWDRDSEAFF.

The chain couples TRBV19 to TRBJ1-2; tentative D call: TRBD1 (6 bases). CDR1 and CDR2 (germline): LNHDA, SQIVND (reference sequence). This CDR3 region has 16 residues. V was cut by 6 bases and J by 5 bases, with 22 bases left in between. CDR3 residues: CASRKRLRGREYGYTF. CDR3 in DNA: TGTGCCAGTAGGAAGAGGCTCAGGGGAAGGGAATATGGCTACACCTTC.

The DNA of the CDR3 is TGTGCCAGCAGTTTTAGAGCCCGCCTGCACATTCAGTACTTC. It codes for CASSFRARLHIQYF. The rearrangement uses TRBV28 and TRBJ2-4; D remains unclear. Germline CDR1 and CDR2: MDHEN and SYDVKM. V lost 3 bases and J lost 8, with 14 bases in between. CDR3 length equals 14 residues.

The chain is built from TRBV7-2 and TRBJ2-1; 10 bases fit TRBD2. This CDR3 is 15 amino acids long. J was trimmed by 7 bases and V by 4 bases; bases with no gene match: 7. Germline CDR1 SGHTA, CDR2 FQGNSA. DNA of the CDR3: TGTGCCAGCAGCTCTAGCGGGAGTGGTATTAATGAGCAGTTCTTC. As protein: CASSSSGSGINEQFF.

This clone was counted once. The chain links TRBV5-1 to TRBJ1-1; D might be TRBD1 (6 bases). Germline CDR1 is SGHRS and CDR2 is YFSETQ. This CDR3 is 16 amino acids long. V lost 2 bases and J 4 bases, leaving 18 bases between the germline ends. The CDR3 DNA reads as TGCGCCAGCAGCTTTTCATCCCCAGGGGTTGGCACTGAAGCTTTCTTT. Encoded protein: CASSFSSPGVGTEAFF.

The CDR3 region has the DNA TGTGCCAGCAGTCAAAGCGGGAGAGCAGATACGCAGTATTTT. Its protein product is CASSQSGRADTQYF. The chain couples TRBV7-2 to TRBJ2-3, with 8 bases lining up with TRBD2. The CDR3 runs 14 residues. Unmatched junction bases numbered 6, after V lost 6 bases and J lost 4 bases. Germline CDR1 reads SGHTA; CDR2 reads FQGNSA.

This clone was seen a few times. The gene calls are TRBV28 and TRBJ1-5; D is unresolved. CDR1 is MDHEN, CDR2 SYDVKM, per germline. The V end lost 4 bases, the J end lost 2 bases, and 15 bases lay between the germline ends. The CDR3 length is 16 residues. The CDR3 region is CASSSGGWSGNQPQHF. CDR3 nucleotides: TGTGCCAGCAGTTCGGGAGGTTGGTCGGGCAATCAGCCCCAGCATTTT.

The chain carries TRBV11-2 and TRBJ1-1; D possibly corresponds to TRBD1 (6 bases). Trimming took 4 bases from V and 5 from J, leaving 11 bases between them. The CDR3 loop spans 13 amino acids. Germline-derived CDR1 and CDR2 are SGHAT and FQNNGV. In nucleotides, the CDR3 is TGTGCCAGCAGCTCACAGGGTAGGACTGAAGCTTTCTTT. The encoded protein is CASSSQGRTEAFF.

The chain is built from TRBV29-1 and TRBJ1-2; tentative D call: TRBD1 (6 bases). The V gene lost 4 bases and the J gene lost 0 bases, with 12 bases spanning the gap. Looked up from germline, CDR1 is SQVTM and CDR2 is ANQGSEA. The CDR3 contains 14 residues. CDR3 nucleotide sequence: TGCAGCGTTGGGGGGCGCACCTCTAACTATGGCTACACCTTC. Amino acids: CSVGGRTSNYGYTF.

V and J are TRBV6-5 and TRBJ2-3; 7 nucleotides match TRBD2. The CDR3 totals 16 residues. CDR1 is MNHEY, CDR2 SVGAGI, per germline. V gave up 2 bases and J gave up 6 bases; unmatched junction bases: 11. CDR3 residues: CASSYGGGRFTDTQYF. CDR3 nucleotide sequence: TGTGCCAGCAGTTACGGTGGCGGGAGATTCACCGATACGCAGTATTTT.

The chain links TRBV11-2 to TRBJ2-5; 8 bases match TRBD1. This CDR3 region has 14 residues. Per germline, CDR1 SGHAT and CDR2 FQNNGV. The J segment lost 4 bases and the V segment lost 3 bases, leaving 4 bases of the junction unmatched. The CDR3 protein is CASSFTGGGETQYF. The CDR3 DNA reads as TGTGCCAGCAGCTTCACAGGGGGTGGAGAGACCCAGTACTTC.

The rearrangement uses TRBV21-1 and TRBJ1-5; the table calls TRBD1, which could not be checked here. TRBV21-1 has pseudogene status. This CDR3 spans 15 amino acids. The DNA of the CDR3 is TGTGCCAGCAGCACCCGGACAGATAGCAATCAGCCCCAGCATTTT. Its protein is CASSTRTDSNQPQHF.

V usage is TRBV18 and J usage is TRBJ2-1; no firm D call. V lost 2 bases and J 10 bases, leaving 6 bases between the germline ends. Germline V gene sequence: CDR1 KGHSH, CDR2 LQKENI. The CDR3 is 11 residues long. The CDR3 DNA is TGTGCCAGCTCACCATCGGAGGAGCAGTTCTTC. Amino acid sequence: CASSPSEEQFF.

The rearrangement joins TRBV27 to TRBJ1-4, with D unclear. V was shortened by 0 bases and J by 7 bases, with 12 bases between the two germline ends. CDR1 MNHEY and CDR2 SMNVEV come from the germline V gene (reference sequence). The CDR3 consists of 15 residues. The CDR3 region is CASSLSPATGEKLFF. The CDR3 DNA follows: TGTGCCAGCAGTTTATCCCCCGCAACGGGTGAAAAACTGTTTTTT.

This clone appeared a single time. This chain connects TRBV5-8 to TRBJ2-1; 13 positions agree with TRBD2. Trimming removed 6 bases from V and 0 bases from J; junction bases left unmatched: 12. Germline CDR1 and CDR2: SGHTS and YDEGEE. The CDR3 is 19 residues long. CDR3 sequence (DNA): TGTGCCAGCAACAGGTGGTCTACTAGCGGGGGGGCCTCCTACAATGAGCAGTTCTTC. Its protein product is CASNRWSTSGGASYNEQFF.